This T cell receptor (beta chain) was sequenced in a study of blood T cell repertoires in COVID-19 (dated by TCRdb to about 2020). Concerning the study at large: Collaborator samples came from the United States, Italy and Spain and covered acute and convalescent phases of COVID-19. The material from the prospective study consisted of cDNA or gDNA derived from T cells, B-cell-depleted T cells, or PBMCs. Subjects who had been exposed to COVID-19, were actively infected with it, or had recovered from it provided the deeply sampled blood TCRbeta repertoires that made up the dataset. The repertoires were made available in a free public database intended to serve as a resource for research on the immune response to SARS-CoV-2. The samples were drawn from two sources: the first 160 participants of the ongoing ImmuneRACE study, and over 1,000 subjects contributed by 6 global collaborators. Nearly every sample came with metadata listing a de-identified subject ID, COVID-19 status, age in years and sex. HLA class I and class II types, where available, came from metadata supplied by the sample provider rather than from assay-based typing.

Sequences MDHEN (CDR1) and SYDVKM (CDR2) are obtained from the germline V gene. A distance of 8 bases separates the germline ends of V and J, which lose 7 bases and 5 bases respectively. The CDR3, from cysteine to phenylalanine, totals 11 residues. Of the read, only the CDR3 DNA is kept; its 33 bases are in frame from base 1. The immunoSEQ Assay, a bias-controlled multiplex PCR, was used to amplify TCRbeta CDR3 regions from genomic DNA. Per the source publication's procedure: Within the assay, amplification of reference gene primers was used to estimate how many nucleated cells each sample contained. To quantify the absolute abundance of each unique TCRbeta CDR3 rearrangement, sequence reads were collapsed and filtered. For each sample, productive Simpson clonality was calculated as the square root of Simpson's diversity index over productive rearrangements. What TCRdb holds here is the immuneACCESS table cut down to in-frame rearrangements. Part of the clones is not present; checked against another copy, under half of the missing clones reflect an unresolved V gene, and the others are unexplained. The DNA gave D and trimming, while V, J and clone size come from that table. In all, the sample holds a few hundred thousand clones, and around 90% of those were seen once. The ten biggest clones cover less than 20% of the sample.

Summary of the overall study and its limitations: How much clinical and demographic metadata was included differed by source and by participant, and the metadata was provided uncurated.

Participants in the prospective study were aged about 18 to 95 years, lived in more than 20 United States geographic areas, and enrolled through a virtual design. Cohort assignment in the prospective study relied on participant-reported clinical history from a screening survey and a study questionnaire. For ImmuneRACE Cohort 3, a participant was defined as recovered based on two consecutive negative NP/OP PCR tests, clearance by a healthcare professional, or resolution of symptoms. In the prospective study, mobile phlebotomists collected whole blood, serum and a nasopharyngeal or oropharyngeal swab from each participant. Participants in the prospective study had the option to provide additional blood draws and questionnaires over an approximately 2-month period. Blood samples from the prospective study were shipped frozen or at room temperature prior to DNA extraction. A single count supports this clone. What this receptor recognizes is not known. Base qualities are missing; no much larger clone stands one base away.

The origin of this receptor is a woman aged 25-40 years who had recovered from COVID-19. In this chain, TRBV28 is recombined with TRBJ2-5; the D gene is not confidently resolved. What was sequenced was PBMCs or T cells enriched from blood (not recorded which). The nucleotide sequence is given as TGTGCCAGCAAACTTCACGAGACCCAGTACTTC. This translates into CASKLHETQYF.